This TCR beta chain came from a study of cytomegalovirus exposure and HLA in healthy donors. Study-wide results and caveats: Likely technical artifact: a cluster of highly shared sequence variants. What a later analysis showed was that several of the most significant clusters appeared linked to common viral pathogens.

Germline V gene data show CDR1 as SQVTM and CDR2 as ANQGSEA. This CDR3 is built from 13 residues. Trimming at V came to 6 bases and at J to 2 bases, leaving 6 bases not matched to a gene. Notes on this clone: Its antigen is as yet unknown. Other DNA sequences of this sample code for an identical CDR3.

Amplification used 60 Vbeta primers and 13 Jbeta primers. The data were produced by immunoSEQ multiplex PCR, yet TCRdb's version contains in-frame clones alone and is incomplete. The table has around 130,000 clones, 65% to 85% seen once. The J gene is TRBJ1-1, the V gene TRBV29-1; TRBD1 matches at 7 bases. Sequencing was carried out using PBMCs. The receptor's source is a boy aged 5 to 17 in good health and CMV-seronegative. CDR3 sequence (DNA): TGCAGCGTCTCGGGACAGCTAAACACTGAAGCTTTCTTT. As protein: CSVSGQLNTEAFF.